Following are 14 T cell receptor beta chains from one sample sequenced in a study of cytomegalovirus exposure and HLA in healthy donors. The PCR was carried out with 60 Vbeta primers and 13 Jbeta primers. TCRdb's copy holds only in-frame clones and misses some; the assay was immunoSEQ multiplex PCR. The table lists tens of thousands of clones. Specimen: PBMCs. The receptors stem from a woman aged 60-75 years in good health and CMV-seropositive.

This chain links TRBV6-5 with TRBJ2-3; D remains unclear. Germline CDR1 MNHEY, CDR2 SVGAGI. The CDR3 spans 14 residues. With 5 bases removed from V and 1 base from J, the gap between germline ends came to 10 bases. In DNA form, the CDR3 reads TGTGCCAGCAGTGAAGAGGCTCGCACAGATACGCAGTATTTT. Translation: CASSEEARTDTQYF.

The genes are TRBV6-1 and TRBJ1-2; 7 nucleotides align to TRBD1. This CDR3 is built from 15 residues. Germline values: CDR1 MNHNS, CDR2 SASEGT. V shed 4 bases and J 4 bases; nucleotides not matched to a gene: 9. The CDR3 nucleotides are TGTGCCAGCAGTGTTGACAGGGTCGATCGCTATGGCTACACCTTC. Translated: CASSVDRVDRYGYTF.

For this clone: Distinct nucleotide sequences in the sample also encode this CDR3. The rearrangement joins TRBV20-1 to TRBJ2-3; D is unresolved. V was trimmed by 3 bases and J by 5 bases, leaving 3 bases between them. Germline CDR1 reads DFQATT; CDR2 reads SNEGSKA (reference sequence). This CDR3 region has 10 residues. The CDR3 loop reads CSASKDTQYF. CDR3 coding DNA: TGCAGTGCTAGTAAAGATACGCAGTATTTT.

The rearrangement joins TRBV18 to TRBJ1-4; TRBD1 matches 8 bases. J gave up 7 bases and V 1 base, and 5 bases lay outside the gene matches. The CDR3 contains 15 residues. Germline V gene data show CDR1 as KGHSH and CDR2 as LQKENI. The CDR3 region is CASSPRAGGSEKLFF. In DNA, the CDR3 is TGTGCCAGCTCACCACGGGCAGGGGGCAGTGAAAAACTGTTTTTT. Combining the CDR3 with reference TRBV18 and TRBJ1-4 gives the whole variable domain NAGVMQNPRHLVRRRGQEARLRCSPMKGHSHVYWYRQLPEEGLKFMVYLQKENIIDESGMPKERFSAEFPKEGPSILRIQQVVRGDSAAYFCASSPRAGGSEKLFFGSGTQLSVL.

CDR3 protein: CASSLSGEQFF. The CDR3 DNA reads TGCGCCAGCAGTTTATCGGGTGAGCAGTTCTTC. V and J are TRBV10-1 and TRBJ2-1, with D unresolved. Trimming pared 5 bases from V and 9 bases from J, leaving 8 bases between. CDR3 length: 11 residues. Germline CDR1 WNHNN, CDR2 SYGVQD (reference sequence).

V gene TRBV14 combines with J gene TRBJ1-3; D unresolved. V lost 0 bases to trimming and J lost 0 bases, with 3 bases between them. Germline V gene data show CDR1 as SGHDN and CDR2 as FVKESK. This CDR3 has 14 amino acids. This CDR3 reads CASSQDLSGNTIYF. CDR3 DNA: TGTGCCAGCAGCCAAGACCTCTCTGGAAACACCATATATTTT.

The J gene is TRBJ2-5, the V gene TRBV18; 10 bases fit TRBD2. Germline CDR1 reads KGHSH; CDR2 reads LQKENI. Trimming took 6 bases from V and 7 from J; bases not matched to a gene: 8. CDR3 size: 14 residues. CDR3 sequence (DNA): TGTGCCAGCTCCCCCCAATTAGCGGGGGGGACCCAGTACTTC. As protein: CASSPQLAGGTQYF. The variable domain in full, completed from reference TRBV18 and TRBJ2-5, reads NAGVMQNPRHLVRRRGQEARLRCSPMKGHSHVYWYRQLPEEGLKFMVYLQKENIIDESGMPKERFSAEFPKEGPSILRIQQVVRGDSAAYFCASSPQLAGGTQYFGPGTRLLVL.

The rearrangement joins TRBV6-5 to TRBJ1-1; 7 nucleotides line up with TRBD1. The junction had 8 bases not matched to a gene; V was cut back by 2 bases and J by 5 bases. Germline CDR1 and CDR2: MNHEY and SVGAGI. The CDR3 is 15 residues long. CDR3 residues: CASSYRQTGLTEAFF. CDR3 DNA: TGTGCCAGCAGTTACCGTCAGACAGGGCTAACTGAAGCTTTCTTT.

The chain uses TRBV5-6 and TRBJ2-7, with 9 bases matching TRBD1. This CDR3 has 15 residues. Trimming at V came to 4 bases and at J to 6 bases, leaving 11 bases not matched to a gene. Germline V lookup: CDR1 SGHDT, CDR2 YYEEEE. In DNA form, the CDR3 reads TGTGCCAGCAGCAAGTTCCCGGGACAGGGTTCCGAGCAGTACTTC. Amino acid sequence: CASSKFPGQGSEQYF. Filled out from reference TRBV5-6 and TRBJ2-7, the complete variable domain reads DAGVTQSPTHLIKTRGQQVTLRCSPKSGHDTVSWYQQALGQGPQFIFQYYEEEERQRGNFPDRFSGHQFPNYSSELNVNALLLGDSALYLCASSKFPGQGSEQYFGPGTRLTVT.

As concerns this clone: The same CDR3 is also encoded by other DNA sequences in this sample. The DNA for the CDR3 is TGTGCCAGCTCACCAGCAGGGGCTTACGAGCAGTACTTC. Its translation: CASSPAGAYEQYF. This rearrangement joins TRBV18 to TRBJ2-7, with D possibly matching TRBD1 (6 bases). The V gene's germline CDR1 is KGHSH and CDR2 LQKENI. V was pared by 2 bases and J by 4 bases, with 9 bases between. The CDR3 has 13 amino acids.

The V call is TRBV18, the J call TRBJ2-2, with D tentatively TRBD1 (6 bases). Looked up from germline, CDR1 is KGHSH and CDR2 is LQKENI. This CDR3 is 17 amino acids long. V lost 3 bases, J lost 5 bases, and 19 bases lay in between. The CDR3 bases are TGTGCCAGCTCACCTCCGGACAGCCTTGTGTTTACCGGGGAGCTGTTTTTT. It encodes CASSPPDSLVFTGELFF. Complete variable domain (other parts from reference TRBV18 and TRBJ2-2): NAGVMQNPRHLVRRRGQEARLRCSPMKGHSHVYWYRQLPEEGLKFMVYLQKENIIDESGMPKERFSAEFPKEGPSILRIQQVVRGDSAAYFCASSPPDSLVFTGELFFGEGSRLTVL.

This chain's CDR3 is CASSLRQASEAFF. The CDR3 DNA follows: TGCGCCAGCAGCTTAAGACAGGCGTCTGAAGCTTTCTTT. The chain carries TRBV5-1 and TRBJ1-1; D may be TRBD1 (6 bases). This CDR3 spans 13 amino acids. Trimming took off 2 bases at V and 6 bases at J, with 11 bases between the two ends. Germline loops: CDR1 SGHRS, CDR2 YFSETQ.

The J gene is TRBJ1-6, the V gene TRBV5-1; the match to TRBD1 covers 8 bases. The germline gives CDR1 SGHRS, CDR2 YFSETQ. V dropped 2 bases and J dropped 5; count of bases not matched to a gene: 9. CDR3 length: 17 residues. The CDR3 region is CASSFGDRHRDNSPLHF. The CDR3 region has the DNA TGCGCCAGCAGCTTCGGGGACAGGCATAGGGATAATTCACCCCTCCACTTT.

The chain combines TRBV5-1 with TRBJ1-4, with D uncertain. The germline gives CDR1 SGHRS, CDR2 YFSETQ. The germline V and J ends were trimmed by 2 bases and 2 bases, with 10 bases remaining between them. This CDR3 comprises 15 residues. In DNA, the CDR3 is TGCGCCAGCAGCTTCGGGTCGGGTACTAATGAAAAACTGTTTTTT. Translating gives CASSFGSGTNEKLFF. Looking up the rest from reference TRBV5-1 and TRBJ1-4 gives the full variable domain: KAGVTQTPRYLIKTRGQQVTLSCSPISGHRSVSWYQQTPGQGLQFLFEYFSETQRNKGNFPGRFSGRQFSNSRSEMNVSTLELGDSALYLCASSFGSGTNEKLFFGSGTQLSVL.